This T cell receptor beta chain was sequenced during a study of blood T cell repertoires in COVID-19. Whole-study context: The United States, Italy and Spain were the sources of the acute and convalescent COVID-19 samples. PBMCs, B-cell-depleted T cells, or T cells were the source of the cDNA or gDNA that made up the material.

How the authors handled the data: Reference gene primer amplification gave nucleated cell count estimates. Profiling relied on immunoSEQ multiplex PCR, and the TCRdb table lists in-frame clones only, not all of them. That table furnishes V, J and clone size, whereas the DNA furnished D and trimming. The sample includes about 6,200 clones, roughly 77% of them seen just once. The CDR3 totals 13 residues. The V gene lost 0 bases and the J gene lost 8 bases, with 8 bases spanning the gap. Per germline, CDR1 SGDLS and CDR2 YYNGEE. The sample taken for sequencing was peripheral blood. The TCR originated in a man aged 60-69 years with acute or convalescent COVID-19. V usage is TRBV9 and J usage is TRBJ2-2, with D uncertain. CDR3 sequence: CASSVEHKGELFF. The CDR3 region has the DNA TGTGCCAGCAGCGTAGAACATAAAGGGGAGCTGTTTTTT.